These 13 T cell receptor beta chains came from one sample sequenced in a study of shared clonotypes between healthy human individuals. Here immunoSEQ multiplex PCR was the method, and the copy in TCRdb shows in-frame clones only, minus some. This table has approximately 2.5 million clones, just over 90% appearing once. Source material: naive CD4+ T cells sorted from blood. Sample subset: CD45RA+ positively selected. These TCRs come from a man younger than 35 in good health.

The J gene is TRBJ1-4, the V gene TRBV7-2; TRBD1 matches 10 bases. CDR3 size: 15 residues. From germline, CDR1 is SGHTA and CDR2 FQGNSA. V lost 4 bases and J lost 4; bases outside the gene matches: 3. The CDR3 spells CASSSGQGYNEKLFF. In DNA form, the CDR3 reads TGTGCCAGCAGCTCGGGACAGGGGTATAATGAAAAACTGTTTTTT.

V usage is TRBV30 and J usage is TRBJ2-2; D is perhaps TRBD2 (6 bases). V lost 4 bases and J 7 bases, leaving 22 bases between the germline ends. The CDR3 loop spans 16 amino acids. Germline CDR1 GTSNPN, CDR2 SVGIG (reference sequence). The DNA of the CDR3 is TGTGCCTGGACCAGAGGAGGGACCCCGCGGCGCGGGGAGCTGTTTTTT. It encodes CAWTRGGTPRRGELFF.

This clone was counted a single time. In DNA form, the CDR3 reads TGTGCCAGCGGGAGAGGACAGGGAGGGTCCGGGGAGCTGTTTTTT. It codes for CASGRGQGGSGELFF. The chain is built from TRBV7-6 and TRBJ2-2; weak D call: TRBD1 (8 bases). Germline V gene lookup returns CDR1 SGHVS and CDR2 FNYEAQ. CDR3 length equals 15 residues. Trimming removed 8 bases from V and 6 bases from J, with 19 bases in between.

Details on this clone: Other nucleotide sequences from this sample produce the same CDR3. This sequence joins TRBV6-5 and TRBJ1-2; 8 nucleotides line up with TRBD1. With 4 bases clipped from V and 0 bases from J, the junction kept 1 base outside the gene matches. The germline V gene has CDR1 MNHEY and CDR2 SVGAGI. The length of the CDR3 is 14 residues. CDR3 protein: CASSLGQANYGYTF. CDR3 nucleotides: TGTGCCAGCAGTTTGGGACAGGCTAACTATGGCTACACCTTC.

V and J are TRBV5-1 and TRBJ1-1, with TRBD1 matching over 8 bases. V shed 2 bases and J 3 bases; nucleotides not matched to a gene: 12. Looked up from germline, CDR1 is SGHRS and CDR2 is YFSETQ. The CDR3 totals 17 residues. The CDR3 is CASSFPPSGGWDTEAFF. The CDR3 coding sequence is TGCGCCAGCAGCTTCCCGCCCTCAGGGGGCTGGGACACTGAAGCTTTCTTT.

The chain combines TRBV4-3 with TRBJ1-2; D is ambiguous. The V and J ends lost 2 bases and 8 bases respectively, with 18 bases between them. CDR1 is LGHNA and CDR2 is YSLEER in the germline V gene. CDR3 size: 15 residues. The CDR3 sequence is CASSQSRWAFGGYTF. The DNA of the CDR3 is TGCGCCAGCAGCCAAAGCCGGTGGGCCTTCGGGGGCTACACCTTC.

This clone was seen only once. The gene calls are TRBV7-2 and TRBJ2-1, with D perhaps TRBD1 or TRBD2 (5 bases each). V was clipped by 5 bases and J by 10 bases, with 12 bases between them. The CDR3 covers 12 residues. Germline CDR1 SGHTA, CDR2 FQGNSA. In DNA, the CDR3 is TGTGCCAGCAGCCTTAGTTGGGGGGAGCAGTTCTTC. It is translated as CASSLSWGEQFF.

The chain couples TRBV9 to TRBJ2-3; D is uncertain. The V and J ends lost 0 bases and 5 bases respectively, with 7 bases between them. The CDR3 runs 13 residues. Per the germline V gene, CDR1 is SGDLS and CDR2 is YYNGEE. The DNA of the CDR3 is TGTGCCAGCAGCGTAGCTGTTGGAGATACGCAGTATTTT. As protein: CASSVAVGDTQYF.

The chain has TRBV11-2 and TRBJ1-5; D possibly corresponds to TRBD1 (5 bases). Trimming cost V 1 base and J 5 bases, with 12 bases left between them. The germline V gene encodes CDR1 SGHAT and CDR2 FQNNGV. The CDR3 sequence is 15 residues long. CDR3 protein: CASSLGDGAHQPQHF. CDR3 DNA: TGTGCCAGCAGCTTAGGTGACGGGGCCCATCAGCCCCAGCATTTT.

The rearrangement joins TRBV6-5 to TRBJ2-3; D is perhaps TRBD2 (6 bases). With 2 bases removed from V and 2 bases from J, the gap between germline ends came to 11 bases. CDR1 is MNHEY, CDR2 SVGAGI, per germline. The CDR3 totals 15 residues. The CDR3 is CASSYTSHLTDTQYF. The CDR3, as DNA: TGTGCCAGCAGTTACACTAGCCACCTCACAGATACGCAGTATTTT.

The chain recombines TRBV6-1 with TRBJ2-7; 14 bases map to TRBD2. The CDR3 is made up of 18 amino acids. V lost 4 bases, J lost 3 bases, and 11 bases stayed unmatched. Germline assignment: CDR1 MNHNS and CDR2 SASEGT. CDR3 nucleotide sequence: TGTGCCAGCAGTGTAACCGGGACTAGCGGGAGAAAGAACTACGAGCAGTACTTC. Translation: CASSVTGTSGRKNYEQYF.

The chain has TRBV30 and TRBJ1-2, with TRBD1 matching 7 bases. The V gene's germline CDR1 is GTSNPN and CDR2 SVGIG (reference sequence). The CDR3 is 13 residues long. Germline trimming cut 7 bases from V and 7 bases from J; bases unmatched to any gene: 12. This CDR3 is CASGQPKMRGYTF. CDR3 nucleotides: TGTGCCTCGGGACAGCCCAAGATGCGTGGCTACACCTTC.

The rearrangement joins TRBV18 to TRBJ2-7, with TRBD2 matching over 8 bases. CDR3 length: 12 amino acids. Per the germline V gene, CDR1 is KGHSH and CDR2 is LQKENI. V lost 6 bases to trimming and J lost 10 bases; unmatched junction nucleotides: 8. The chain's CDR3 is CASSPPGGGQYF. The DNA for the CDR3 is TGTGCCAGCTCTCCCCCGGGGGGGGGACAGTACTTC.